This T cell receptor beta chain comes out of a study of blood T cell repertoires in COVID-19. Study at large: From T cells, B-cell-depleted T cells, or PBMCs came the material, which was cDNA or gDNA.

Only in-frame clones appear in the TCRdb table, and some are missing; sequencing was by immunoSEQ multiplex PCR. The sample records 150,000 or so clones, about 87% being singletons. Looked up from germline, CDR1 is LNHDA and CDR2 is SQIVND (reference sequence). V was cut by 1 base and J by 6 bases, with 12 bases left in between. The CDR3 is made up of 15 amino acids. What was sequenced was peripheral blood. This receptor was identified in a human donor in a cohort sampled during active COVID-19. The chain links TRBV19 to TRBJ1-4; D gene ambiguous. CDR3 nucleotides: TGTGCCAGTAGTATAGGTAGGACTGTCGATGAAAAACTGTTTTTT. It encodes CASSIGRTVDEKLFF.